This T cell receptor beta chain emerged from a study of T cells expressing NK-cell markers. Study-wide background: Obtained from sorted CD3+CD56+NKG2C+, CD3+CD56+NKG2C- and CD3+CD56-NKG2C+ T cells were the TCR beta repertoires. Just one sequenced donor of eight was HCMV-seronegative, while seven were seropositive. Findings and caveats of the study: The dominant NKG2C+ clonotypes represented roughly 1.0-7.5% of CD8+ T cells in five or six donors.

The CDR3 is 16 residues long. In germline, CDR1 is SGHRS, CDR2 YFSETQ. It was by 5'RACE template switching with UMIs that TCR beta cDNA was made. TCRdb re-called the 5' RACE reads and shows each CDR3 protein once, DNA omitted. Here the sample table reports about 380,000 distinct CDR3 sequences. A note on this clonotype: Its antigen is still unknown.

Sequencing was done on a sample of blood T cells: a sorted CD56 or NKG2C T cell subset, CD4+ or CD8+ T cells, or bulk PBMC T cells (not recorded which). The rearrangement links TRBV5-1 to TRBJ2-2. The TCR was taken from a man aged 18-69 years in good health. CDR3 loop: CASSLWEGSNTGELFF.